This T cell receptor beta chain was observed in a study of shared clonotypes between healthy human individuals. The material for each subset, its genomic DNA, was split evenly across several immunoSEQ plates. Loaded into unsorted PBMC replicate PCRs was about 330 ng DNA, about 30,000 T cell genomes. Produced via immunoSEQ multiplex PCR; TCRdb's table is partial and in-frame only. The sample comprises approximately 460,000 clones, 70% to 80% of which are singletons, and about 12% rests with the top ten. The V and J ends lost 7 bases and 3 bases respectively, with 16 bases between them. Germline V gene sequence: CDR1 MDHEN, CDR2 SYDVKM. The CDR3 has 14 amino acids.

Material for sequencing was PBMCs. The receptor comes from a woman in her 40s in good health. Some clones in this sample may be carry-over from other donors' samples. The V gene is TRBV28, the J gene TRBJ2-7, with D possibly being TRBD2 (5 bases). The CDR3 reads CASIEALGGYEQYF. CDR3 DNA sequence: TGTGCCAGCATAGAGGCCCTAGGAGGCTACGAGCAGTACTTC.